The entry below describes one T cell receptor beta chain. The antigen this receptor binds is unknown. Per-base qualities were not stored, and no clone one base away is much larger. The treatment or condition label for this specimen denotes: allogeneic hematopoietic cell transplantation with graft depleted of TCRalphabeta T cells and CD19 B cells. TCRalphabeta/CD19-depleted allogeneic hematopoietic cell grafts were given to the transplant recipients, all of whom were children. From cysteine to phenylalanine, the CDR3 is 16 amino acids long. CDR3 DNA only is kept here, 48 bases in frame from base 1. Ends trimmed: V by 2 bases, J by 4 bases; bases unmatched to a gene: 9. CDR1 and CDR2 are drawn from the germline V gene (reference sequence): LNHNV, YYDKDF. These data originate in a study of T-cell reconstitution after alpha-beta-depleted transplantation in children (dated by TCRdb to 2016 to 2017). Study-wide context: T-cell immune reconstitution after TCRalphabeta/CD19-depleted allogeneic hematopoietic cell transplantation in children was quantitatively tracked in the study by means of TCR repertoire profiling.

Library construction relied on PCR. The instrument given in TCRdb is Illumina HiSeq 2500. TCR libraries were prepared with molecular barcoding, using unique molecular identifiers to normalize TCRbeta repertoire quantification. TCRdb ran its own pipeline on the public reads, namely fastp trimming at Q25 and MiXCR clone calling, and kept in-frame beta chains. CDR3 protein duplicates are merged, each entry listing the most common genes and DNA. The sample yields approximately 980,000 distinct CDR3 sequences; around 30% were counted once. The ten top clones hold around 30% of the sample. The study at large found these results: The apparently early recovery of alphabetaT-cell counts about two months after transplant reportedly depended on only several hundred rapidly expanded clones that came from non-depleted graft cells. Over the following months the frequencies of hyperexpanded clones went down, and after one year T-cell counts and TCRbeta diversity were mostly credited to newly produced T cells. In some patients, high TCRbeta diversity at day 60 was attributed to recipient T cells and intrathymic progenitors that had survived conditioning.

The material sequenced was PBMCs, mostly from graft donor cells, taken 360 days after TCRalphabeta/CD19-depleted stem cell transplant. The rearrangement combines TRBV15 with TRBJ2-7, and TRBD1 matches 9 of the central bases. This clonotype was obtained from a boy under two years old who had a stem cell transplant for SCID, so the T cells may come from the graft donor. The CDR3 region reads CATSRFSGTGFYEQYF. The nucleotide sequence reads as follows: TGTGCCACCAGCAGATTCTCCGGGACAGGGTTTTACGAGCAGTACTTC.